This TCR beta chain was identified in a study of OX40 agonist ivuxolimab in advanced cancers. The CDR3 is made up of 14 amino acids. The germline CDR1 and CDR2 sequences are SGHTS and YDEGEE. V lost 5 bases to trimming and J lost 3 bases; unmatched junction nucleotides: 4. Assay used: immunoSEQ multiplex PCR; TCRdb lists only in-frame clones, some missing. Of around 66,000 clones listed, 80% to 90% are singletons. The V gene is TRBV5-8, the J gene TRBJ2-7; TRBD1 agrees at 11 bases. The TCR was taken from an adult with an advanced solid tumor such as melanoma, head and neck, liver or kidney cancer. The source material was CD4+ or CD8+ T cells sorted from blood, sampled in a trial of the OX40 agonist ivuxolimab. As DNA, the CDR3 is TGTGCCAGCAGGCGGACAGGGGGCGGCTACGAGCAGTACTTC. It translates to CASRRTGGGYEQYF.